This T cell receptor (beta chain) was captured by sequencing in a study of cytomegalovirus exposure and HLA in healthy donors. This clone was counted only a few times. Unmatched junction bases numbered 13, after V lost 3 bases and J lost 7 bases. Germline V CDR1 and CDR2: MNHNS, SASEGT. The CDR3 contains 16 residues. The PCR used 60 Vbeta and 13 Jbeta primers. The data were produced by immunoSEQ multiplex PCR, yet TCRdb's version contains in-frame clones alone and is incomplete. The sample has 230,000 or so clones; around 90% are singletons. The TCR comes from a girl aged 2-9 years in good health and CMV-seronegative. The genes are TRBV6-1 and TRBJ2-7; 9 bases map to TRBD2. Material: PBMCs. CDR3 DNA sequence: TGTGCCAGCAGTGAGGGGCGGGGGGGCCGGTTGGGGGAGCAGTACTTC. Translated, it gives CASSEGRGGRLGEQYF.